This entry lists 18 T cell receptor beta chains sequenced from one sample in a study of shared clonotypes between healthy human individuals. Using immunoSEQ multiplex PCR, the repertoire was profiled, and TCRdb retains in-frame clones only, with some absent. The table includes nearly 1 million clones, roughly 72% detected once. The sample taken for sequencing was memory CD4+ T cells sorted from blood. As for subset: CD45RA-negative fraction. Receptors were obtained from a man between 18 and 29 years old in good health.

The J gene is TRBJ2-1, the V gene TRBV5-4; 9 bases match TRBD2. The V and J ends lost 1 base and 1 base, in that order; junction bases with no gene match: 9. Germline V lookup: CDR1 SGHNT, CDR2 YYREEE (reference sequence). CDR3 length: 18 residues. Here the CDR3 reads CASSLFPSGTSSYNEQFF. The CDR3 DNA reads TGTGCCAGCAGCTTGTTTCCTAGCGGGACCAGTTCCTACAATGAGCAGTTCTTC.

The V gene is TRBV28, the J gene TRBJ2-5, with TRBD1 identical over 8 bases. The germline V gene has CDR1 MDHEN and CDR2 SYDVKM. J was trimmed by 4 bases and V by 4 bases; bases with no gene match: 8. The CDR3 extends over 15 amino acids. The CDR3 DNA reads TGTGCCAGCAGTTCCATCAGGGGGCTTCGAGAGACCCAGTACTTC. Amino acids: CASSSIRGLRETQYF.

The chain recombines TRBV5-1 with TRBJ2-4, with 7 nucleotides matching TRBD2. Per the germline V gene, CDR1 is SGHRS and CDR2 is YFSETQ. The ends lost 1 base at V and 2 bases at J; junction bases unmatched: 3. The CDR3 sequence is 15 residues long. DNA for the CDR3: TGCGCCAGCAGCTTGTCGGGGGGAACCAAAAACATTCAGTACTTC. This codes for CASSLSGGTKNIQYF.

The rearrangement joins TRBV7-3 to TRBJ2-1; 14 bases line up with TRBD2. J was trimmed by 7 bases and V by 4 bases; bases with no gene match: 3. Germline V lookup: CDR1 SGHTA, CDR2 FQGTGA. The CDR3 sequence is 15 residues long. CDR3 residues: CASSSGLAGGNEQFF. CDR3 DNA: TGTGCCAGCAGCTCCGGACTAGCGGGGGGTAATGAGCAGTTCTTC.

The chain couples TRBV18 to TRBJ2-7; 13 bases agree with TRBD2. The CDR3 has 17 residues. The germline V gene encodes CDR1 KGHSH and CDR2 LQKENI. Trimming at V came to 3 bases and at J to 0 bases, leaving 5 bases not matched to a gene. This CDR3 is CASSPRLAGGLSYEQYF. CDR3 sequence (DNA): TGTGCCAGCTCACCGCGACTAGCGGGAGGCCTCTCCTACGAGCAGTACTTC.

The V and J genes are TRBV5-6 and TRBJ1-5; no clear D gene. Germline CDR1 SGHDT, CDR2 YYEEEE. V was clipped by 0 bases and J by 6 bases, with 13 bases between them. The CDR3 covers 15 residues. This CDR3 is CASSLGSVSGQPQHF. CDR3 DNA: TGTGCCAGCAGCTTGGGATCGGTCTCCGGTCAGCCCCAGCATTTT.

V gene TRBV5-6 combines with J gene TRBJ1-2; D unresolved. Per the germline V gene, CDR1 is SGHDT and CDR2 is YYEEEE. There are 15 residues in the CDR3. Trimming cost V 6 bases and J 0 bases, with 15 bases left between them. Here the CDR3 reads CASTFNGGSNYGYTF. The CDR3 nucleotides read TGTGCCAGCACCTTTAATGGAGGGTCTAACTATGGCTACACCTTC.

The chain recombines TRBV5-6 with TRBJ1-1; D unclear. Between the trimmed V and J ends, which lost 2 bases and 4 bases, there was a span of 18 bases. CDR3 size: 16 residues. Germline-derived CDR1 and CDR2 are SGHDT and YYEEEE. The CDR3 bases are TGTGCCAGCAGCTTCGAGGCTCTGGGAGTGGGCACTGAAGCTTTCTTT. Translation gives CASSFEALGVGTEAFF.

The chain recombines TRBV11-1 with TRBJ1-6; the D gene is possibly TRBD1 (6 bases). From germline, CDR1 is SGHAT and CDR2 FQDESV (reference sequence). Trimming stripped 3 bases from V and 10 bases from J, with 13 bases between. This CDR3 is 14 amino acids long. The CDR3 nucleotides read TGTGCCAGCAGCTTCCCAGGGGTGTCCTCACCCCTCCACTTT. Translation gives CASSFPGVSSPLHF. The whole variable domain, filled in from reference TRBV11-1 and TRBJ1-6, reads EAEVAQSPRYKITEKSQAVAFWCDPISGHATLYWYRQILGQGPELLVQFQDESVVDDSQLPKDRFSAERLKGVDSTLKIQPAELGDSAMYLCASSFPGVSSPLHFGNGTRLTVT.

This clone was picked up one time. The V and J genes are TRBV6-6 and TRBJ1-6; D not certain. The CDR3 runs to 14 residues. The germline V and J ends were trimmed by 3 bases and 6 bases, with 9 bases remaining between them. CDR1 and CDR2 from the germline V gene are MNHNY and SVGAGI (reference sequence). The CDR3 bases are TGTGCCAGCAGTTATGGGCAGTCTAATTCACCCCTCCACTTT. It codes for CASSYGQSNSPLHF.

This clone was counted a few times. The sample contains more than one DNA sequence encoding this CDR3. The CDR3 DNA follows: TGTGCCAGCAGCTTAGAGGGGGCGTACAATGAGCAGTTCTTC. It translates to CASSLEGAYNEQFF. This sequence joins TRBV7-6 and TRBJ2-1; 7 bases agree with TRBD1. The V and J ends lost 1 base and 4 bases, in that order; junction bases with no gene match: 1. CDR3 length equals 14 residues. The V gene's germline CDR1 is SGHVS and CDR2 FNYEAQ.

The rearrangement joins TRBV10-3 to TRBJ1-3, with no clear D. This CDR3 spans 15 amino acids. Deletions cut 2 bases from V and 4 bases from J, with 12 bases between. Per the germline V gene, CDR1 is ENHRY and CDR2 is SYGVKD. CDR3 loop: CAISEVFGYGNTIYF. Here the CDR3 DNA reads TGTGCCATCAGTGAGGTATTTGGGTACGGAAACACCATATATTTT.

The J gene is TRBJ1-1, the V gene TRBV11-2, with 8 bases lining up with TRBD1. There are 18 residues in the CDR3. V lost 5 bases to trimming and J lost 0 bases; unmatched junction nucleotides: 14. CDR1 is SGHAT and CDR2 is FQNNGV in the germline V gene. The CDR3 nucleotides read TGTGCCAGCAGCCCAGGGACAGGCTGGGGTCGCATGAACACTGAAGCTTTCTTT. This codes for CASSPGTGWGRMNTEAFF.

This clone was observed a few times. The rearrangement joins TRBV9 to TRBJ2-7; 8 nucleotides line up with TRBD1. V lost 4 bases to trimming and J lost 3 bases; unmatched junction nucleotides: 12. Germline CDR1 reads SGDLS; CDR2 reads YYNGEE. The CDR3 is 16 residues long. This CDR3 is CASSTSGGSFLYEQYF. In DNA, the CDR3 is TGTGCCAGCAGCACCTCAGGGGGCAGTTTCCTCTACGAGCAGTACTTC.

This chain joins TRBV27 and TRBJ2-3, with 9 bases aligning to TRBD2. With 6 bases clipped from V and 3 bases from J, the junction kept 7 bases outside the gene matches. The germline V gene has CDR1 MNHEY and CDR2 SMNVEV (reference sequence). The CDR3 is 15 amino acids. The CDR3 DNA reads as TGTGCCAGCAGCTTACCGGGACTAGCAACAGATACGCAGTATTTT. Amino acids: CASSLPGLATDTQYF.

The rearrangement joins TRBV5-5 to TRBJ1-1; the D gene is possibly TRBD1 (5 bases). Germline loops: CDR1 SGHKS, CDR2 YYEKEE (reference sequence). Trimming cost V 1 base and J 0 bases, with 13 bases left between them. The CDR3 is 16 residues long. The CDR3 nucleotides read TGTGCCAGCAGCTTGTACATTCCAGGGCTGAACACTGAAGCTTTCTTT. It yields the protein CASSLYIPGLNTEAFF.

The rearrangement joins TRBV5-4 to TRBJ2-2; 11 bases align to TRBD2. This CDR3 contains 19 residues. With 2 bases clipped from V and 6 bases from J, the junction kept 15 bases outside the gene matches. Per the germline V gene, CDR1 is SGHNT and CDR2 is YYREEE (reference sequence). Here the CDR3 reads CASSLSMTALAGGAGELFF. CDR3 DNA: TGTGCCAGCAGCTTATCTATGACGGCGCTAGCGGGGGGTGCCGGGGAGCTGTTTTTT.

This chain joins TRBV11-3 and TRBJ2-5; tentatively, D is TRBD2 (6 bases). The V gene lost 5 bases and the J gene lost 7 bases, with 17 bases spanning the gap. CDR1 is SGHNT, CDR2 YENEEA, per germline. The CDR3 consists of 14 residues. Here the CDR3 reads CASSASAAGGTQYF. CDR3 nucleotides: TGTGCCAGCAGCGCTAGCGCGGCGGGTGGGACCCAGTACTTC.